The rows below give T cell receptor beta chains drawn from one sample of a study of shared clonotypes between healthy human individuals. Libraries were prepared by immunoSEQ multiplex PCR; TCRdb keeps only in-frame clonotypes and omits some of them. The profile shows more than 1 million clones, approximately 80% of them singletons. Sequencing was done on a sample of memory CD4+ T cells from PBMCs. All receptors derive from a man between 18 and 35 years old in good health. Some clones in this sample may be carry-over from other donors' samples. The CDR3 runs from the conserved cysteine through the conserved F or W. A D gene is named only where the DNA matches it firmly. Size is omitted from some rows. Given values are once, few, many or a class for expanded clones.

CDR3 protein: CASRDRGQRNYGYTF
CDR3 DNA: TGTGCCAGCAGGGACAGGGGGCAAAGGAACTATGGCTACACCTTC
J gene: TRBJ1-2
clone size: -
D gene: TRBD1
V gene: TRBV6-1

CDR3 protein: CASSYYRGRLEETQYF
CDR3 DNA: TGTGCCAGCAGCTATTACAGGGGTCGTCTAGAAGAGACCCAGTACTTC
J gene: TRBJ2-5
clone size: -
D gene: TRBD1
V gene: TRBV5-6

CDR3 protein: CASSLGWSSYEQYF
CDR3 DNA: TGTGCCAGCAGCCTCGGGTGGAGCTCCTACGAGCAGTACTTC
J gene: TRBJ2-7
clone size: few
D gene: -
V gene: TRBV27

CDR3 protein: CATCRGYGEKLFF
CDR3 DNA: TGTGCCACCTGTAGGGGGTATGGTGAAAAACTGTTTTTT
J gene: TRBJ1-4
clone size: -
D gene: -
V gene: TRBV15

CDR3 protein: CASGPRAGELFF
CDR3 DNA: TGTGCCAGCGGCCCAAGGGCCGGGGAGCTGTTTTTT
J gene: TRBJ2-2
clone size: -
D gene: -
V gene: TRBV7-3

CDR3 protein: CASSSQGGNTIYF
CDR3 DNA: TGTGCCAGCAGCTCCCAGGGTGGAAACACCATATATTTT
J gene: TRBJ1-3
clone size: few
D gene: -
V gene: TRBV7-2

CDR3 protein: CASSIVGPDVGTQYF
CDR3 DNA: TGTGCCAGCTCTATTGTGGGACCTGATGTTGGGACCCAGTACTTC
J gene: TRBJ2-5
clone size: -
D gene: -
V gene: TRBV18

CDR3 protein: CASSLDPGAGETQYF
CDR3 DNA: TGCGCCAGCAGCTTGGATCCGGGGGCAGGGGAGACCCAGTACTTC
J gene: TRBJ2-5
clone size: -
D gene: -
V gene: TRBV5-1

CDR3 protein: CATTRGPRPSTDTQYF
CDR3 DNA: TGTGCCACCACACGGGGGCCCCGACCTAGCACAGATACGCAGTATTTT
J gene: TRBJ2-3
clone size: -
D gene: -
V gene: TRBV9

CDR3 protein: CASSQQQNTEAFF
CDR3 DNA: TGTGCCAGCAGCCAACAGCAGAACACTGAAGCTTTCTTT
J gene: TRBJ1-1
clone size: -
D gene: -
V gene: TRBV7-3